This is a list of T cell receptor beta chains from one sample in a study of response to subunit inactivated influenza vaccine. MiXCR, run by TCRdb on the RT-PCR reads, gives a single entry per CDR3 protein. The sample holds about half a million distinct CDR3 sequences, about 25% seen once. The source material was CD4+ T cells sorted from PBMCs, sampled roughly 5 days after vaccination. The receptors shown here come from a man aged 45 to 65 who received an inactivated influenza vaccine. Each CDR3 is given with its conserved first and last residue. D genes are given only for firm matches. Expanded clones get a size class; other rows say once, few or many, or leave the size out.

d_call	clone_size	j_call	v_call	cdr3_length	cdr3_aa	cdr3_nt
.	.	TRBJ2-2	TRBV4-3	15	CASSQDRVDTGELFF	TGCGCCAGCAGCCAAGACAGGGTAGACACCGGGGAGCTGTTTTTT
TRBD2	.	TRBJ2-2	TRBV6-1	16	CASSEFGGSSNGELFF	TGTGCCAGCAGTGAATTTGGCGGGAGCAGTAACGGGGAGCTGTTTTTT
.	few	TRBJ2-2	TRBV3-1	16	CASSYARGTGTGELFF	TGTGCCAGCAGCTACGCTCGGGGGACGGGCACCGGGGAGCTGTTTTTT
TRBD1	.	TRBJ2-3	TRBV9	15	CASSVDGQGVDTQYF	TGTGCCAGCAGCGTAGACGGGCAGGGGGTCGATACGCAGTATTTT
TRBD2	.	TRBJ2-5	TRBV5-1	18	CASSPGLGVGPREETQYF	TGCGCCAGCAGCCCGGGACTAGGGGTCGGTCCTAGAGAGGAGACCCAGTACTTC
TRBD1	few	TRBJ2-5	TRBV7-2	13	CASSKSRGETQYF	TGTGCCAGCAGCAAATCCAGGGGGGAGACCCAGTACTTC
.	many	TRBJ2-1	TRBV29-1	14	CSVEENIRGNEQFF	TGCAGCGTTGAAGAGAATATCCGGGGAAATGAGCAGTTCTTC
TRBD1	.	TRBJ1-1	TRBV6-1	14	CASSTGQQNTEAFF	TGTGCCAGCAGTACGGGACAGCAGAACACTGAAGCTTTCTTT
.	.	TRBJ2-3	TRBV11-2	14	CASSQSGGTDTQYF	TGTGCCAGCAGCCAGTCTGGGGGAACAGATACGCAGTATTTT
.	.	TRBJ2-5	TRBV20-1	13	CSADGTNQETQYF	TGCAGTGCTGACGGGACAAACCAAGAGACCCAGTACTTC
.	many	TRBJ2-3	TRBV7-2	12	CASSFRTDTQYF	TGTGCCAGCAGTTTCCGCACAGATACGCAGTATTTT
.	.	TRBJ2-7	TRBV28	15	CASSPRPGRGYEQYF	TGTGCCAGCAGTCCAAGGCCCGGGCGTGGCTACGAGCAGTACTTC
.	few	TRBJ1-2	TRBV29-1	12	CSVDGLGYGYTF	TGCAGCGTTGATGGGCTAGGGTATGGCTACACCTTC
TRBD2	.	TRBJ2-1	TRBV4-1	17	CASSQDPAGGFYNEQFF	TGCGCCAGCAGCCAAGATCCAGCGGGAGGTTTCTACAATGAGCAGTTCTTC
.	few	TRBJ1-6	TRBV20-1	15	CSARDQAGATSPLHF	TGCAGTGCTAGAGATCAAGCGGGAGCCACTTCACCCCTCCACTTT
.	.	TRBJ1-2	TRBV20-1	14	CSASPLGQSYGYTF	TGCAGTGCTAGTCCACTGGGACAAAGCTATGGCTACACCTTC
TRBD2	few	TRBJ2-7	TRBV12-3/TRBV12-4	17	CASSPSNKLAGGYEQYF	TGTGCCAGCAGCCCCTCTAATAAGCTAGCGGGGGGCTACGAGCAGTACTTC
TRBD2	once	TRBJ2-2	TRBV19	17	CASSKDTGLAYTGELFF	TGTGCCAGTAGTAAAGACACGGGACTAGCATACACCGGGGAGCTGTTTTTT
.	.	TRBJ2-2	TRBV4-3	13	CASSQERGGELFF	TGCGCCAGCAGCCAAGAGAGGGGCGGGGAGCTGTTTTTT
.	.	TRBJ2-1	TRBV4-2	15	CASSGQTGSYNEQFF	TGTGCCAGCAGCGGCCAAACGGGGTCCTACAATGAGCAGTTCTTC
TRBD2	few	TRBJ2-2	TRBV20-1	16	CSARVGLAGGVGELFF	TGCAGTGCTAGAGTTGGACTAGCGGGAGGGGTCGGGGAGCTGTTTTTT
.	few	TRBJ2-3	TRBV10-3	15	CAIRASVYYTDTQYF	TGTGCCATCAGGGCTAGCGTATACTACACAGATACGCAGTATTTT
.	few	TRBJ2-7	TRBV6-2/TRBV6-3	13	CASSYTRVHEQYF	TGTGCCAGCAGTTACACCAGGGTCCACGAGCAGTACTTC